These 18 T cell receptor beta chains originate from one sample sequenced in a study of blood T cells in healthy people across ages. PCR was performed a second time for about 6 to 12 cycles using a sample-barcoded 5' primer and a J-beta primer mix. TCRdb called the 5' RACE reads again in MiXCR, with one record for every CDR3 protein. The table shows around 970,000 distinct CDR3 sequences, with roughly half occurring only once. The sequenced sample consisted of blood. The receptors stem from an older woman in good health.

The chain links TRBV29-1 to TRBJ2-3, with D perhaps matching TRBD1 or TRBD2 (5 bases each). CDR3 length equals 14 residues. Per germline, CDR1 SQVTM and CDR2 ANQGSEA. Trimming took 3 bases from V and 4 from J, leaving 14 bases between them. This CDR3 reads CSVDNGRGADTQYF. The CDR3 nucleotides are TGCAGCGTTGACAACGGCCGGGGCGCAGATACGCAGTATTTT.

This clonotype was detected a few times. V is TRBV4-2 and J is TRBJ1-1; unclear D gene. Trimming removed 6 bases from V and 3 bases from J, with 11 bases in between. From germline, CDR1 is LGHNA and CDR2 YNFKEQ. The CDR3 spans 13 residues. The CDR3 DNA sequence: TGTGCCAGCAGTCTAAGTCCGGACACTGAAGCTTTCTTT. Encoded protein: CASSLSPDTEAFF.

This clonotype appeared once. The chain combines TRBV6-5 with TRBJ2-7; the match to TRBD1 covers 11 bases. The DNA end is more similar to TRBJ2-4, so the J call may be wrong. The CDR3 is made up of 15 amino acids. Germline V gene lookup returns CDR1 MNHEY and CDR2 SVGAGI. The CDR3 DNA follows: TGTGCCAGCAGTTACCGCGGGACAGGGGGGAACATTCAGTACTTC. It codes for CASSYRGTGGNIQYF.

This clonotype was detected once. The chain couples TRBV7-9 to TRBJ2-1; 13 nucleotides line up with TRBD2. The CDR3 is made up of 16 amino acids. Per the germline V gene, CDR1 is SEHNR and CDR2 is FQNEAQ (reference sequence). Trimming cost V 5 bases and J 7 bases; bases outside gene matches: 8. The CDR3 nucleotides read TGTGCCAGCAGCCGTCAGGGACTAGCGGGATTAAATGAGCAGTTCTTC. Translation: CASSRQGLAGLNEQFF.

The chain combines TRBV4-1 with TRBJ1-2, with 8 bases fitting TRBD1. The CDR3 extends over 15 amino acids. The J segment lost 3 bases and the V segment lost 2 bases, leaving 5 bases of the junction unmatched. CDR1 MGHRA and CDR2 YSYEKL come from the germline V gene. The CDR3 sequence: CASSQPATGDYGYTF. CDR3 nucleotides: TGCGCCAGCAGCCAACCCGCGACAGGGGACTATGGCTACACCTTC.

This clonotype was seen a few times. The chain recombines TRBV19 with TRBJ2-6; D uncertain. The CDR3 extends over 16 amino acids. In germline, CDR1 is LNHDA, CDR2 SQIVND (reference sequence). V shed 3 bases and J shed 0 bases, with 9 bases lying between them. CDR3 bases: TGTGCCAGTAGTATCCTCCAGAGCTCTGGGGCCAACGTCCTGACTTTC. Amino acids: CASSILQSSGANVLTF.

The chain combines TRBV12-3 or TRBV12-4 with TRBJ2-5, with D possibly TRBD1 on 5 matching bases. This CDR3 comprises 13 residues. Trimming shortened V by 8 bases and J by 8 bases, and 18 bases separated the two germline ends. CDR3 amino acids: CASALAGQATQYF. The CDR3 DNA is TGTGCCAGCGCATTGGCAGGGCAGGCAACCCAGTACTTC.

The rearrangement joins TRBV7-3 to TRBJ2-5, with a tentative D call TRBD1 (6 bases). From germline, CDR1 is SGHTA and CDR2 FQGTGA. The CDR3 extends over 15 amino acids. Trimming removed 4 bases at V and 4 bases at J, with 16 bases between. The CDR3 here is CASSSQGGAGETQYF. In DNA, the CDR3 is TGTGCCAGCAGCTCACAGGGTGGTGCAGGAGAGACCCAGTACTTC. Based on the CDR3 plus reference TRBV7-3 and TRBJ2-5, the full variable domain is GAGVSQTPSNKVTEKGKYVELRCDPISGHTALYWYRQSLGQGPEFLIYFQGTGAADDSGLPNDRFFAVRPEGSVSTLKIQRTERGDSAVYLCASSSQGGAGETQYFGPGTRLLVL.

This clonotype appeared a single time. The chain has TRBV29-1 and TRBJ2-2; a possible D gene is TRBD1 (6 bases). V was trimmed by 8 bases and J by 3 bases, leaving 16 bases between them. The length of the CDR3 is 14 residues. Germline CDR1 and CDR2: SQVTM and ANQGSEA. Here the CDR3 reads CSIRGEGDTGELFF. CDR3 nucleotide sequence: TGCAGCATCAGGGGAGAGGGGGACACCGGGGAGCTGTTTTTT.

The genes are TRBV29-1 and TRBJ1-2; 8 nucleotides line up with TRBD1. The CDR3 contains 13 residues. With V trimmed by 7 bases and J by 0 bases, 4 bases remained unmatched. Germline V CDR1 and CDR2: SQVTM, ANQGSEA. The chain's CDR3 is CSAGQGANYGYTF. Written as DNA, the CDR3 is TGCAGCGCTGGACAGGGTGCTAACTATGGCTACACCTTC.

In this sample, this clonotype turned up a few times. This chain uses TRBV27 with TRBJ2-7, with a possible D match to TRBD1 (5 bases). The J call may be faulty, since TRBJ2-5 better matches the DNA end. There are 15 residues in the CDR3. CDR1 is MNHEY and CDR2 is SMNVEV in the germline V gene (reference sequence). CDR3 coding DNA: TGTGCCAGCAGTTTTAATAGGGGAATTTTAGAGACCCAGTACTTC. It encodes CASSFNRGILETQYF.

DNA for the CDR3: TGTGCCAGCAGCTTGGGCGGGGCGGGGAATGAGCAGTTCTTC. This sequence encodes CASSLGGAGNEQFF. This chain uses TRBV7-2 with TRBJ2-1; maybe TRBD2 (6 bases). From germline, CDR1 is SGHTA and CDR2 FQGNSA. V lost 3 bases to trimming and J lost 7 bases, with 13 bases between them. CDR3 length equals 14 residues.

The CDR3 sequence is CASSPTLVEGNTEAFF. In DNA form, the CDR3 reads TGCGCCAGCAGCCCAACCCTGGTGGAGGGGAACACTGAAGCTTTCTTT. The gene calls are TRBV4-1 and TRBJ1-1; no clear D. Per the germline V gene, CDR1 is MGHRA and CDR2 is YSYEKL. V lost 4 bases to trimming and J lost 1 base, with 16 bases between them. This CDR3 is built from 16 residues.

This clonotype was picked up a small number of times. This chain links TRBV4-2 with TRBJ1-2; maybe TRBD1 (5 bases). The V end was cut by 0 bases, the J end by 3 bases, with 11 bases between. Germline assignment: CDR1 LGHNA and CDR2 YNFKEQ. CDR3 size: 15 residues. CDR3 sequence: CASSQDEGSDYGYTF. As DNA, the CDR3 is TGTGCCAGCAGCCAAGATGAGGGGTCCGACTATGGCTACACCTTC.

This chain uses TRBV20-1 with TRBJ2-1; 13 nucleotides match TRBD2. This CDR3 is built from 16 residues. V gave up 5 bases and J gave up 4 bases; unmatched junction bases: 8. CDR1 is DFQATT, CDR2 SNEGSKA, per germline (reference sequence). The CDR3 nucleotides read TGCAGTGCTTCTCGCCCACTAGCGGGAGGGTACAATGAGCAGTTCTTC. Protein sequence: CSASRPLAGGYNEQFF.

This clonotype showed up just a few times. The rearrangement joins TRBV2 to TRBJ2-7; 7 bases align to TRBD1. J lost 7 bases, V lost 8 bases, and 11 bases had no gene match. The CDR3 sequence is 13 residues long. The germline CDR1 and CDR2 sequences are SNHLY and FYNNEI. CDR3 in DNA: TGTGCCAGCCGGGACAGAGCCTACAATGAGCAGTACTTC. This encodes CASRDRAYNEQYF.

This clonotype was detected only once. V is TRBV11-2 and J is TRBJ1-5; D is unclear. Trimming cost V 5 bases and J 2 bases, with 31 bases left between them. Germline lookup yields CDR1 SGHAT and CDR2 FQNNGV. The CDR3 covers 21 residues. CDR3 sequence (DNA): TGTGCCAGCAGCCACACCCTTGGAGAGGTCATGACCCTACCCGGCAATCAGCCCCAGCATTTT. Encoded protein: CASSHTLGEVMTLPGNQPQHF.

The chain joins TRBV6-1 to TRBJ2-3, with D perhaps matching TRBD2 (6 bases). V lost 2 bases and J 3 bases, leaving 12 bases between the germline ends. Germline V gene sequence: CDR1 MNHNS, CDR2 SASEGT. The CDR3 is 15 amino acids. The CDR3 DNA follows: TGTGCCAGCAGTGAACCCGGGAGTCAGACAGATACGCAGTATTTT. As protein: CASSEPGSQTDTQYF.